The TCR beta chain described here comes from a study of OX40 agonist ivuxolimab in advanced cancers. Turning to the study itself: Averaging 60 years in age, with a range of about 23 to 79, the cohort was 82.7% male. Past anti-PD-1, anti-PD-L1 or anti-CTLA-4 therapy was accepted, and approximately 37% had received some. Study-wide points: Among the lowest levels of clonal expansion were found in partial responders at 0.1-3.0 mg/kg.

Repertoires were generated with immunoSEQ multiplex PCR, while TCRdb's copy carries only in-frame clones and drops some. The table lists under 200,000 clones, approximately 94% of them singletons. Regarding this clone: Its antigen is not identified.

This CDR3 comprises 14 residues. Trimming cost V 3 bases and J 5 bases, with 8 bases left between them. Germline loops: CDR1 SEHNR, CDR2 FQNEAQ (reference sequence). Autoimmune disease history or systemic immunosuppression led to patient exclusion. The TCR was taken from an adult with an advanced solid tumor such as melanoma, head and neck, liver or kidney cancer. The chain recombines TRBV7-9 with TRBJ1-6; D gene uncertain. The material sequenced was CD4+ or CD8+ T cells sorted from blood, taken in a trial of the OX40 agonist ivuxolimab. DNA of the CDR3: TGTGCCAGCAGCTTCAGGTGGGATAATTCACCCCTCCACTTT. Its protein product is CASSFRWDNSPLHF.